This T cell receptor (beta chain) is drawn from a study of shared clonotypes between healthy human individuals (TCRdb year 2020). For the study in its entirety: A few men and a couple of women, aged 18 to 49 years, made up the cohort. For each donor, three plates each were used for CD4 naive and CD4 memory, two plates were used for CD8 naive, and one plate was used for CD8 memory. To estimate repertoire size and how much clonotypes are shared between individuals, the study performed deep sequencing of blood TCR repertoires from roughly five healthy adults. Different laboratories and diverse techniques were used to prepare libraries and sequence TCR repertoires, to increase sequencing depth and limit assay-specific biases. Between about 0.85 and 9.5 billion PBMCs per donor were obtained by leukapheresis.

With regard to this clone: Its antigen specificity is not known. It has no much larger one-base neighbor in the sample; base qualities were not kept.

The CDR3 sequence holds 13 residues, the cysteine and phenylalanine included. Of the read, only the CDR3 DNA is kept; its 39 bases are in frame from base 1. Ends trimmed: V by 6 bases, J by 5 bases; bases unmatched to a gene: 6. Based on the germline V gene, the CDR1 and CDR2 sequences are SGHVS and FQNEAQ. Using the deep immunoSEQ assay, TCR CDR3 regions were amplified from genomic DNA by multiplex PCR. Genomic DNA extracted from each cell subset was distributed evenly over all wells of several immunoSEQ 96-well plates, and each plate served as one replicate. For sorted subsets, roughly 200 ng of genomic DNA, equivalent to 25,000 to 35,000 T cell genomes, went into each replicate PCR. Purified libraries were quantified with a Qubit 3.0 fluorometer, sized on a Bioanalyzer 2100, and re-quantified with the KAPA Library Quantification kit. Every immunoSEQ 96-well plate was sequenced on a separate single-read 150-cycle Illumina NextSeq 550 flow cell. The paper's processing steps were these. Because the immunoSEQ output held only junctional sequences and lacked quality scores, the filtering could not match the filtering applied to full-length reads. To assign V/J genes and CDR3, sequences were annotated against IMGT germline references using PyIR, a Python wrapper for IgBLAST v1.9. Reads with weak V/J assignments (E-value above 1e-6), missing CDR3, stop codons, out-of-frame junctions, or ambiguous translated residues were removed. A V3J clonotype was defined by an identical inferred V gene, J gene, and CDR3 amino acid sequence. The percentage overlap between two repertoires was calculated by dividing the number of shared unique clonotypes by the size of the smaller repertoire. Three approaches were used to assess repertoire richness: RTK rarefaction, the Chao1 estimator, and Recon v2.1 estimates of unobserved clonotypes. OLGA was used to compute generation probabilities for all TCRbeta clonotypes that the gDNA method yielded from a handful of donors. TCRdb obtained this table from immuneACCESS and retained in-frame rearrangements with V and J assigned. These tables miss some clones; where compared with another copy, unresolved V genes account for less than half of the shortfall, and the remainder is unexplained. V, J and clone size were drawn from that table, and D and trimming were deduced from the DNA. The sample table lists approximately 2.5 million clones, roughly 93% of them with a count of one. 0.36% of the sample belongs to the ten largest clones.

The study at large found these results: Sampling was restricted to blood, and TCR repertoires in tissues likely differ from the TCR repertoires found in blood. The genetic and exposure-history diversity represented was limited by the small number of donors. Rarefaction of sorted-subset datasets indicated incomplete sequencing despite the large sequencing depth. Estimated clonotype richness was generally larger for naive than for memory subsets. Compared with non-shared clonotypes, clonotypes shared by all four sorted-subset donors had higher generation probabilities. Pairwise subsampling indicated that sequencing depth was expected to affect the degree of clonotype sharing among donors. Across a handful of donors, roughly 5% of naive CD4, more than 3% of naive CD8, 2% to 2.5% of memory CD4, and approximately 0.4% of memory CD8 clonotypes were shared.

Donors were healthy HIV-negative adults with no recently reported acute infections or vaccinations. Only Caucasian adults living in Nashville, Tennessee, USA were represented among the donors. CD4+ T cells were enriched by magnetic negative selection, after which naive cells were positively selected on CD45RA and the negative fraction was taken as the memory subset. After blood collection by leukapheresis, PBMCs were isolated using Ficoll-Histopaque density gradient centrifugation and then cryopreserved in the vapor phase of liquid nitrogen. Analytical flow cytometry was used to check the purity and quantity of every magnetically sorted T cell population. From each sorted fraction, genomic DNA was isolated and quantified by UV absorbance on a Nanodrop 2000c.

Material for sequencing was naive CD4+ T cells from PBMCs. According to the study, the label for this sample's cell subset or site signals: CD45RA+ positively selected. In this chain, TRBV7-8 is recombined with TRBJ1-1; 7 nucleotides in the junction match TRBD1. The receptor comes from a young man in good health. Some clones in this sample may be carry-over from other donors' samples. The DNA sequence follows: TGTGCCAGCAGGAGGGGGCAAGATACTGAAGCTTTCTTT. This gives the protein CASRRGQDTEAFF.